Listed below are T cell receptor beta chains from one sample, sequenced in a study of cytomegalovirus exposure and HLA in healthy donors. Method: immunoSEQ multiplex PCR; TCRdb's copy keeps in-frame clones and lacks some. The sample shows some 150,000 clones, around 67% of them seen only once. The specimen sequenced was PBMCs. The receptors stem from a man aged 18 to 30 in good health and CMV-seropositive. CDR3s include the opening cysteine and the closing phenylalanine or tryptophan. Fields, in order: CDR3 DNA, CDR3 protein, J gene, V gene, D gene, clone size. The D gene is left open where the match is weak. A clone size is listed for some rows: how often the clone was seen (once, few, many), or a class if it is expanded.

cdr3_nt: TGTGCCAGCAGCTTGCAAGGGAGAGCCTACGAGCAGTACTTC; cdr3_aa: CASSLQGRAYEQYF; j_call: TRBJ2-7; v_call: TRBV5-6; d_call: -; clone_size: -
cdr3_nt: TGTGCCAGTCAACAGGGCAATGGGGCCAACGTCCTGACTTTC; cdr3_aa: CASQQGNGANVLTF; j_call: TRBJ2-6; v_call: TRBV19; d_call: -; clone_size: -
cdr3_nt: TGTGCCAGCAGTTTACTCCTCAGCGCGTCCCCGAGCTCCTACGAGCAGTACTTC; cdr3_aa: CASSLLLSASPSSYEQYF; j_call: TRBJ2-7; v_call: TRBV28; d_call: -; clone_size: few
cdr3_nt: TGCGCCAGCAGCTTGGATGGGACTAGCTTTGAGACCCAGTACTTC; cdr3_aa: CASSLDGTSFETQYF; j_call: TRBJ2-5; v_call: TRBV5-1; d_call: TRBD2; clone_size: -
cdr3_nt: TGTGCCAGTAGTATAGTCCGACAGGGGCCCGGGGAGCTGTTTTTT; cdr3_aa: CASSIVRQGPGELFF; j_call: TRBJ2-2; v_call: TRBV19; d_call: TRBD1; clone_size: -
cdr3_nt: TGTGCCAGTACCGAGGGACTAGCGGGAGAGTTATCCGGGGAGCTGTTTTTT; cdr3_aa: CASTEGLAGELSGELFF; j_call: TRBJ2-2; v_call: TRBV19; d_call: TRBD2; clone_size: -
cdr3_nt: TGTGCTAGCAGCGTAAGCGGGGTTCAACAAGAGACCCAGTACTTC; cdr3_aa: CASSVSGVQQETQYF; j_call: TRBJ2-5; v_call: TRBV7-7; d_call: TRBD2; clone_size: -
cdr3_nt: TGTGCCTGGAGTAACAGGGGGTTTGAGCAGTACTTC; cdr3_aa: CAWSNRGFEQYF; j_call: TRBJ2-5; v_call: TRBV30; d_call: TRBD1; clone_size: -
cdr3_nt: TGTGCCAGTAGTATAGGATCAGGGTTTACAGATACGCAGTATTTT; cdr3_aa: CASSIGSGFTDTQYF; j_call: TRBJ2-3; v_call: TRBV19; d_call: -; clone_size: few
cdr3_nt: TGTGCCAGTAGTATAGATCTTGTCTCCACGCACGGACAGAATGGTGGCTACACCTTC; cdr3_aa: CASSIDLVSTHGQNGGYTF; j_call: TRBJ1-2; v_call: TRBV19; d_call: -; clone_size: once
cdr3_nt: TGTGCCACCAGCAGAGATCCTCCTAGCGGGAGGTACAATGAGCAGTTCTTC; cdr3_aa: CATSRDPPSGRYNEQFF; j_call: TRBJ2-1; v_call: TRBV15; d_call: TRBD2; clone_size: -
cdr3_nt: TGTGCCAGCAGCTTTAGCCCGTACAATGAGCAGTTCTTC; cdr3_aa: CASSFSPYNEQFF; j_call: TRBJ2-1; v_call: TRBV7-2; d_call: -; clone_size: once
cdr3_nt: TGCGCCAGCAGCCATTTTTGGACAGATAATTCACCCCTCCACTTT; cdr3_aa: CASSHFWTDNSPLHF; j_call: TRBJ1-6; v_call: TRBV5-1; d_call: -; clone_size: -
cdr3_nt: TGTGCCAGCAGCCACATAGGGAGGAAGGGAACTGAAGCTTTCTTT; cdr3_aa: CASSHIGRKGTEAFF; j_call: TRBJ1-1; v_call: TRBV4-2; d_call: -; clone_size: -
cdr3_nt: TGTGCCAGTAGAAAGACCGGACAGGAAGCTTTCTTT; cdr3_aa: CASRKTGQEAFF; j_call: TRBJ1-1; v_call: TRBV19; d_call: -; clone_size: -
cdr3_nt: TGTGCCAGCAGTGAAGAGGGACTAATTACAGTAGAGCAGTTCTTC; cdr3_aa: CASSEEGLITVEQFF; j_call: TRBJ2-1; v_call: TRBV2; d_call: TRBD2; clone_size: -
cdr3_nt: TGTGCCAGCAGCTTGGGAGACAGCTCCTACAATGAGCAGTTCTTC; cdr3_aa: CASSLGDSSYNEQFF; j_call: TRBJ2-1; v_call: TRBV5-5; d_call: -; clone_size: once
cdr3_nt: TGTGCCAGCAGCCCAACAGGGGGGACAGGGTTTAGCTACGAGCAGTACTTC; cdr3_aa: CASSPTGGTGFSYEQYF; j_call: TRBJ2-7; v_call: TRBV11-2; d_call: TRBD1; clone_size: -
cdr3_nt: TGTGCCAGCAGCCAATCACAGGGGGCCCGGTCCTACAATGAGCAGTTCTTC; cdr3_aa: CASSQSQGARSYNEQFF; j_call: TRBJ2-1; v_call: TRBV16; d_call: TRBD1; clone_size: -
cdr3_nt: TGTGCCTGTCCGGGGAACACTGAAGCTTTCTTT; cdr3_aa: CACPGNTEAFF; j_call: TRBJ1-1; v_call: TRBV30; d_call: -; clone_size: -
cdr3_nt: TGTGCCAGCAGCCAAGAGCCTCTAAGCGCAACTAATGAAAAACTGTTTTTT; cdr3_aa: CASSQEPLSATNEKLFF; j_call: TRBJ1-4; v_call: TRBV14; d_call: -; clone_size: -
cdr3_nt: TGCGCCAGCAGCCCAATGGCCTTTCGGACAGGGATTAATGAAAAACTGTTTTTT; cdr3_aa: CASSPMAFRTGINEKLFF; j_call: TRBJ1-4; v_call: TRBV4-3; d_call: TRBD1; clone_size: -
cdr3_nt: TGCGCCAGCAGCTTGTCGGTCGTGGAGGGTACCGGGGAGCTGTTTTTT; cdr3_aa: CASSLSVVEGTGELFF; j_call: TRBJ2-2; v_call: TRBV5-1; d_call: -; clone_size: -
cdr3_nt: TGTGCCAGCAATCGAGCGAACACCGGGGAGCTGTTTTTT; cdr3_aa: CASNRANTGELFF; j_call: TRBJ2-2; v_call: TRBV9; d_call: -; clone_size: once
cdr3_nt: TGTGCCAGCAGTTTACAGCGGGGGGAGGAGACCCAGTACTTC; cdr3_aa: CASSLQRGEETQYF; j_call: TRBJ2-5; v_call: TRBV27; d_call: TRBD2; clone_size: -
cdr3_nt: TGCGCCAGCAGTGAGTTTGAGGGTGAGCAGTTCTTC; cdr3_aa: CASSEFEGEQFF; j_call: TRBJ2-1; v_call: TRBV10-1; d_call: -; clone_size: -
cdr3_nt: TGTGCCAGCAGCGGGGGGGGAGGGATGGCAACCGGGGGACTGTTTTTT; cdr3_aa: CASSGGGGMATGGLFF; j_call: TRBJ1-4; v_call: TRBV7-9; d_call: -; clone_size: few
cdr3_nt: TGCGCCAGCAGGGAAGGGGTAAGCTCTGGAAACACCATATATTTT; cdr3_aa: CASREGVSSGNTIYF; j_call: TRBJ1-3; v_call: TRBV5-1; d_call: -; clone_size: -
cdr3_nt: TGTGCCAGCAGCAGCTATGGCTACACCTTC; cdr3_aa: CASSSYGYTF; j_call: TRBJ1-2; v_call: TRBV6-5; d_call: -; clone_size: -
cdr3_nt: TGTGCCAGCAGCTTAGGGGGGCCGACAGGGGGTGATTCGGGCTACACCTTC; cdr3_aa: CASSLGGPTGGDSGYTF; j_call: TRBJ1-2; v_call: TRBV7-9; d_call: TRBD1; clone_size: few
cdr3_nt: TGTGCCAGCAGGGACTCACGGACCCCCTGGGAGCAGTACTTC; cdr3_aa: CASRDSRTPWEQYF; j_call: TRBJ2-7; v_call: TRBV6-1; d_call: -; clone_size: -
cdr3_nt: TGTGCCAGCAGTGCCGGACAGGGCGCCTACGAGCAGTACTTC; cdr3_aa: CASSAGQGAYEQYF; j_call: TRBJ2-7; v_call: TRBV6-1; d_call: TRBD1; clone_size: -
cdr3_nt: TGTGCCAGCAGCGTAGCCCTAGCGGGGGGGCTCGACGGGGAGCTGTTTTTT; cdr3_aa: CASSVALAGGLDGELFF; j_call: TRBJ2-2; v_call: TRBV9; d_call: TRBD2; clone_size: -
cdr3_nt: TGTGCCAGCAGCCGGGACAGGGTTAGCAATCAGCCCCAGCATTTT; cdr3_aa: CASSRDRVSNQPQHF; j_call: TRBJ1-5; v_call: TRBV27; d_call: TRBD1; clone_size: -
cdr3_nt: TGTGCCAGCAGCGCCCAGGGTCTCCCAGGGACAGATACGCAGTATTTT; cdr3_aa: CASSAQGLPGTDTQYF; j_call: TRBJ2-3; v_call: TRBV7-3; d_call: -; clone_size: few
cdr3_nt: TGTGCCAGCAGACCCGACAGGTCTGGGGCCAACGTCCTGACTTTC; cdr3_aa: CASRPDRSGANVLTF; j_call: TRBJ2-6; v_call: TRBV6-1; d_call: -; clone_size: once
cdr3_nt: TGTGCCAGCAGCTTATGGGAGCGCGAGACCCAGTACTTC; cdr3_aa: CASSLWERETQYF; j_call: TRBJ2-5; v_call: TRBV7-8; d_call: -; clone_size: -
cdr3_nt: TGCGCCAGCAGGGAACACAGGGGGCTTGTTGAAAAACTGTTTTTT; cdr3_aa: CASREHRGLVEKLFF; j_call: TRBJ1-4; v_call: TRBV10-2; d_call: TRBD1; clone_size: -
cdr3_nt: TGTGCCAGCAGTGAGACTAGCCCGGACTACAATGAGCAGTTCTTC; cdr3_aa: CASSETSPDYNEQFF; j_call: TRBJ2-1; v_call: TRBV6-1; d_call: TRBD2; clone_size: -
cdr3_nt: TGTGCCAGCAGCTTAGTCGCAGGGACAGGAAACTCTGGGGCCAACGTCCTGACTTTC; cdr3_aa: CASSLVAGTGNSGANVLTF; j_call: TRBJ2-6; v_call: TRBV7-6; d_call: TRBD1; clone_size: -
cdr3_nt: TGTGCCAGCAGCTTGACACAGGTAGCTAACTATGGCTACACCTTC; cdr3_aa: CASSLTQVANYGYTF; j_call: TRBJ1-2; v_call: TRBV7-2; d_call: -; clone_size: once
cdr3_nt: TGTGCCAGCAGCTTAGGGGGGGACTATGGCTACACCTTC; cdr3_aa: CASSLGGDYGYTF; j_call: TRBJ1-2; v_call: TRBV11-2; d_call: -; clone_size: few
cdr3_nt: TGTGCCAGCAGCCGGAGGGGGGAGGGAGAAAAACTGTTTTTT; cdr3_aa: CASSRRGEGEKLFF; j_call: TRBJ1-4; v_call: TRBV5-6; d_call: -; clone_size: -
cdr3_nt: TGCGCCAGCAGCCTCGCCCGAGGGAACACTGAAGCTTTCTTT; cdr3_aa: CASSLARGNTEAFF; j_call: TRBJ1-1; v_call: TRBV5-1; d_call: -; clone_size: -
cdr3_nt: TGTGCCACCAGCACGACCGGGACAGGGGACGAGCAGTACTTC; cdr3_aa: CATSTTGTGDEQYF; j_call: TRBJ2-7; v_call: TRBV15; d_call: TRBD1; clone_size: -
cdr3_nt: TGTGCCAGCGGGGCGTGGGGGGAAGAGACCCAGTACTTC; cdr3_aa: CASGAWGEETQYF; j_call: TRBJ2-5; v_call: TRBV2; d_call: -; clone_size: -
cdr3_nt: TGTGCCAGCAGCGTAGATCGTCAACACAGGGGTAGTACTGAAGCTTTCTTT; cdr3_aa: CASSVDRQHRGSTEAFF; j_call: TRBJ1-1; v_call: TRBV9; d_call: TRBD1; clone_size: few
cdr3_nt: TGTGCCAGCAGCCTCGGGGACCGGGACAGTCCCTACGAGCAGTACTTC; cdr3_aa: CASSLGDRDSPYEQYF; j_call: TRBJ2-7; v_call: TRBV28; d_call: TRBD1; clone_size: -
cdr3_nt: TGTGCCAGCAGCCTCAGGGGGAAGGGCAATCAGCCCCAGCATTTT; cdr3_aa: CASSLRGKGNQPQHF; j_call: TRBJ1-5; v_call: TRBV6-5; d_call: TRBD1; clone_size: once
cdr3_nt: TGTGCCAGCAGCTACAGGGGCGCCGGGGCCAACGTCCTGACTTTC; cdr3_aa: CASSYRGAGANVLTF; j_call: TRBJ2-6; v_call: TRBV6-5; d_call: TRBD1; clone_size: few
cdr3_nt: TGTGCCAGCAGCTTAGCGGGACAGGATTACGAGCAGTACTTC; cdr3_aa: CASSLAGQDYEQYF; j_call: TRBJ2-7; v_call: TRBV11-3; d_call: TRBD1; clone_size: -
cdr3_nt: TGTGCCATCAGAGAGCGGGGGAGCACAGATACGCAGTATTTT; cdr3_aa: CAIRERGSTDTQYF; j_call: TRBJ2-3; v_call: TRBV10-3; d_call: TRBD2; clone_size: -